This entry lists 25 T cell receptor beta chains sequenced from one sample in a study of blood T cells in healthy people across ages. Primers used in a second PCR of about 6 to 11 cycles were a sample-barcoded 5' primer and a J-beta primer mix. One entry per CDR3 protein results from TCRdb running MiXCR on the 5' RACE reads. Altogether some 1.6 million distinct CDR3 sequences are present, roughly 30% being singletons, with the ten largest covering around 11%. What was sequenced was blood. The receptors come from a woman younger than 45 in good health.

This clonotype was picked up a small number of times. The V call is TRBV10-3, the J call TRBJ2-1; D is possibly TRBD1 (6 bases). V was pared by 4 bases and J by 7 bases, with 14 bases between. The CDR3 has 14 residues. Per germline, CDR1 ENHRY and CDR2 SYGVKD. The CDR3: CAISVDSLRNEQFF. Here the CDR3 DNA reads TGTGCCATCAGTGTGGACAGCCTGAGAAATGAGCAGTTCTTC.

The chain couples TRBV11-3 to TRBJ2-2; no clear D. The CDR3 is 14 amino acids. In germline, CDR1 is SGHNT, CDR2 YENEEA. Trimming removed 8 bases at V and 3 bases at J, with 13 bases between. The CDR3 DNA is TGTGCCAGCTGGGAACCCGCGGACACCGGGGAGCTGTTTTTT. Amino acids: CASWEPADTGELFF.

This clonotype occurred a few times. DNA for the CDR3: TGTGCCAGCACCCTAGGTCCAGGACTCTACAATGAGCAGTTCTTC. It encodes CASTLGPGLYNEQFF. This rearrangement joins TRBV6-1 to TRBJ2-1; a possible D gene is TRBD2 (5 bases). Germline lookup yields CDR1 MNHNS and CDR2 SASEGT. CDR3 size: 15 residues. Trimming cost V 7 bases and J 3 bases, with 16 bases left between them.

This clonotype was counted a few times. The CDR3 is CSGTSGVMNEQFF. For the CDR3, the DNA is TGCAGTGGCACTAGCGGGGTCATGAATGAGCAGTTCTTC. This chain joins TRBV20-1 and TRBJ2-1; 10 bases line up with TRBD2. There are 13 residues in the CDR3. The trim removed 7 bases at V and 7 bases at J, leaving 7 bases unmatched. Germline V CDR1 and CDR2: DFQATT, SNEGSKA (reference sequence).

The CDR3 bases are TGTGCCAGCAGTCGCCAAACCGGGACAGGTTCGAACACTGAAGCTTTCTTT. It translates to CASSRQTGTGSNTEAFF. This chain uses TRBV7-9 with TRBJ1-1; 8 positions agree with TRBD1. Looked up from germline, CDR1 is SEHNR and CDR2 is FQNEAQ (reference sequence). The CDR3 loop spans 17 amino acids. The junction had 13 bases not matched to a gene; V was cut back by 6 bases and J by 1 base.

This clonotype appeared a few times. This chain connects TRBV2 to TRBJ1-4; the D is unclear. The CDR3 totals 11 residues. CDR1 SNHLY and CDR2 FYNNEI come from the germline V gene. With 6 bases removed from V and 11 bases from J, the gap between germline ends came to 10 bases. The CDR3 spells CASRWGGKLFF. CDR3 DNA sequence: TGTGCCAGCAGGTGGGGAGGGAAACTGTTTTTT. The entire variable domain, with the rest obtained from reference TRBV2 and TRBJ1-4, is as follows: EPEVTQTPSHQVTQMGQEVILRCVPISNHLYFYWYRQILGQKVEFLVSFYNNEISEKSEIFDDQFSVERPDGSNFTLKIRSTKLEDSAMYFCASRWGGKLFFGSGTQLSVL.

This clonotype has ten or more counts. The rearrangement joins TRBV24-1 to TRBJ1-5; no definite D call. The CDR3 is 13 residues long. The V end lost 5 bases, the J end lost 1 base, and 5 bases lay between the germline ends. The germline CDR1 and CDR2 sequences are KGHDR and SFDVKD. This chain's CDR3 is CATSVSSNQPQHF. CDR3 in DNA: TGTGCCACCAGTGTATCCAGCAATCAGCCCCAGCATTTT.

This clonotype was picked up a small number of times. This chain connects TRBV11-2 to TRBJ2-5, with unresolved D. Matching the DNA end better, TRBJ2-7 makes the J call doubtful. The CDR3 consists of 13 residues. CDR1 SGHAT and CDR2 FQNNGV come from the germline V gene. CDR3 protein: CASSLGNSGEQYF. CDR3 coding DNA: TGTGCCAGCAGCCTAGGGAACAGTGGCGAGCAGTACTTC.

This clonotype was observed a few times. The CDR3 DNA sequence: TGCAGCGTTCAACCGGGAGTTGAGACCCAGTACTTC. Translating it yields CSVQPGVETQYF. The V call is TRBV29-1, the J call TRBJ2-5; TRBD2 is a possible D gene (6 bases). CDR1 is SQVTM, CDR2 ANQGSEA, per germline. CDR3 size: 12 residues. V lost 5 bases to trimming and J lost 5 bases, with 12 bases between them. The whole variable domain, remainder taken from reference TRBV29-1 and TRBJ2-5, is SAVISQKPSRDICQRGTSLTIQCQVDSQVTMMFWYRQQPGQSLTLIATANQGSEATYESGFVIDKFPISRPNLTFSTLTVSNMSPEDSSIYLCSVQPGVETQYFGPGTRLLVL.

This clonotype has a handful of counts. The chain carries TRBV20-1 and TRBJ2-3, with 12 bases matching TRBD2. The CDR3 has 18 amino acids. V was pared by 6 bases and J by 3 bases, with 16 bases of the junction left unmatched. CDR1 and CDR2 (germline): DFQATT, SNEGSKA (reference sequence). The DNA of the CDR3 is TGCAGTGCCCGAAGGTCTAGCGGGGGGGGAGGGGGGACAGATACGCAGTATTTT. Translated, it gives CSARRSSGGGGGTDTQYF.

The chain has TRBV5-6 and TRBJ1-6; possibly TRBD1 for D (6 bases). With 5 bases removed from V and 7 bases from J, the gap between germline ends came to 16 bases. Per the germline V gene, CDR1 is SGHDT and CDR2 is YYEEEE. This CDR3 is 15 amino acids long. In DNA, the CDR3 is TGTGCCAGCAGGGAACAGGGAAGAGCAAATTCACCCCTCCACTTT. It is translated as CASREQGRANSPLHF. Together with reference TRBV5-6 and TRBJ1-6, the CDR3 gives the full variable domain: DAGVTQSPTHLIKTRGQQVTLRCSPKSGHDTVSWYQQALGQGPQFIFQYYEEEERQRGNFPDRFSGHQFPNYSSELNVNALLLGDSALYLCASREQGRANSPLHFGNGTRLTVT.

This clonotype occurred a few times. The J gene is TRBJ1-6, the V gene TRBV4-1; maybe TRBD1 (6 bases). Trimming left V 6 bases short and J 9 bases short, with 18 bases between. This CDR3 spans 15 amino acids. The germline CDR1 and CDR2 sequences are MGHRA and YSYEKL. The CDR3 reads CASRNGTLSSSPLHF. CDR3 nucleotides: TGCGCCAGCAGAAATGGGACACTCAGCAGTTCACCCCTCCACTTT.

In this sample, this clonotype turned up a few times. The chain employs TRBV10-3 and TRBJ2-7, with D perhaps matching TRBD1 (5 bases). Germline V gene sequence: CDR1 ENHRY, CDR2 SYGVKD. There are 16 residues in the CDR3. Trimming took 4 bases from V and 2 from J, leaving 18 bases between them. Here the CDR3 reads CAISGSLGQAPYEQYF. For the CDR3, the DNA is TGTGCCATCAGTGGAAGCTTGGGGCAGGCCCCCTACGAGCAGTACTTC.

The rearrangement uses TRBV6-1 and TRBJ2-3; D possibly matches TRBD1 or TRBD2 (5 bases each). The CDR3 contains 14 residues. The germline V and J ends were trimmed by 6 bases and 3 bases, with 13 bases remaining between them. Germline-derived CDR1 and CDR2 are MNHNS and SASEGT. In nucleotides, the CDR3 is TGTGCCAGCAGGGGGACCGCTCCTACAGATACGCAGTATTTT. This translates into CASRGTAPTDTQYF.

CDR3 nucleotides: TGTGCCATCAAGAGGGGAGCTAACTATGGCTACACCTTC. It translates to CAIKRGANYGYTF. This chain joins TRBV6-2 or TRBV6-3 and TRBJ1-2; tentatively, D is TRBD1 (5 bases). V was pared by 10 bases and J by 0 bases, with 12 bases between. Per germline, CDR1 MNHEY and CDR2 SVGEGT. This CDR3 is built from 13 residues.

The sample holds a few counts of this clonotype. CDR3 protein: CASSRDRGKDGNEQFF. In nucleotides, the CDR3 is TGTGCCAGCAGCAGAGACAGGGGTAAGGACGGCAATGAGCAGTTCTTC. The V call is TRBV21-1, the J call TRBJ2-1; the table gives TRBD1 as D, unverified against the DNA. TRBV21-1 is shown as a pseudogene. CDR3 size: 16 residues.

The sample holds a few counts of this clonotype. The rearrangement joins TRBV29-1 to TRBJ1-2; 10 bases line up with TRBD1. Germline assignment: CDR1 SQVTM and CDR2 ANQGSEA. Germline trimming cut 7 bases from V and 4 bases from J; bases unmatched to any gene: 6. The CDR3 has 13 amino acids. This CDR3 reads CSASTGGFYGYTF. Written as DNA, the CDR3 is TGCAGCGCCTCGACAGGGGGCTTCTATGGCTACACCTTC. Supplemented by reference TRBV29-1 and TRBJ1-2, the full variable domain reads SAVISQKPSRDICQRGTSLTIQCQVDSQVTMMFWYRQQPGQSLTLIATANQGSEATYESGFVIDKFPISRPNLTFSTLTVSNMSPEDSSIYLCSASTGGFYGYTFGSGTRLTVV.

V usage is TRBV28 and J usage is TRBJ2-7; either TRBD1 or TRBD2 may supply D (5 bases each). This CDR3 is 15 amino acids long. Germline V gene data show CDR1 as MDHEN and CDR2 as SYDVKM. The V and J ends lost 4 bases and 2 bases respectively, with 15 bases between them. CDR3 coding DNA: TGTGCCAGCAGTTCCATGCATGAGGGGCCCTACGAGCAGTACTTC. Residues: CASSSMHEGPYEQYF.

CDR3 in DNA: TGCAGTGCTCTCCTAGCGGGAGGACCTACCTACGAGCAGTACTTC. Translated: CSALLAGGPTYEQYF. The chain links TRBV20-1 to TRBJ2-7, with 11 bases that match TRBD2. CDR1 is DFQATT and CDR2 is SNEGSKA in the germline V gene (reference sequence). There are 15 residues in the CDR3. After removal of 5 bases from V and 2 bases from J, the junction contained 8 bases not matched to a gene.

CDR3 nucleotide sequence: TGCAGTGCTAGAGAAAGGAGACTAGCGGGAGGTAATGAGCAGTTCTTC. Its protein product is CSARERRLAGGNEQFF. V usage is TRBV20-1 and J usage is TRBJ2-1; 13 bases fit TRBD2. This CDR3 spans 16 amino acids. V lost 0 bases to trimming and J lost 7 bases; unmatched junction nucleotides: 6. Germline-derived CDR1 and CDR2 are DFQATT and SNEGSKA (reference sequence).

This clonotype was detected only a few times. The rearrangement joins TRBV7-9 to TRBJ2-1; the match to TRBD2 covers 9 bases. Trimming removed 4 bases from V and 4 bases from J; junction bases left unmatched: 8. Germline V gene data show CDR1 as SEHNR and CDR2 as FQNEAQ (reference sequence). The CDR3 has 16 residues. In DNA form, the CDR3 reads TGTGCCAGCAGCTCGACTAGCGGAGGGGTTTACAATGAGCAGTTCTTC. Translating it yields CASSSTSGGVYNEQFF.

This clonotype was observed at least ten times. The chain has TRBV20-1 and TRBJ2-3; tentative D call: TRBD2 (5 bases). Per germline, CDR1 DFQATT and CDR2 SNEGSKA (reference sequence). The CDR3 contains 12 residues. The V end lost 6 bases, the J end lost 2 bases, and 9 bases lay between the germline ends. CDR3 sequence reads: CSAASLTDTQYF. The CDR3 DNA reads TGCAGTGCCGCTAGCCTCACAGATACGCAGTATTTT.

The rearrangement links TRBV3-1 to TRBJ2-7; the D is unclear. Trimming left V 4 bases short and J 7 bases short, with 20 bases between. The CDR3 sequence is 15 residues long. Germline CDR1 LGHDT, CDR2 YNNKEL (reference sequence). The CDR3 loop reads CASSPAPGLNEEQYF. CDR3 DNA sequence: TGTGCCAGCAGCCCGGCACCGGGCCTAAACGAAGAGCAGTACTTC.

The chain combines TRBV20-1 with TRBJ2-1, with TRBD2 matching 9 bases. The V gene end was trimmed by 4 bases and the J gene end by 3 bases; junction bases not matched to a gene: 7. Germline CDR1 is DFQATT and CDR2 is SNEGSKA (reference sequence). The CDR3 sequence is 15 residues long. The CDR3 loop reads CSATSGAIVYNEQFF. The DNA of the CDR3 is TGCAGTGCTACTAGCGGGGCCATTGTCTACAATGAGCAGTTCTTC.

A note on this clonotype: Being one base from a much bigger clone, this may be a read error. This chain joins TRBV10-3 and TRBJ2-5; 9 nucleotides match TRBD2. Germline CDR1 is ENHRY and CDR2 is SYGVKD. The CDR3 is 16 amino acids. The CDR3 coding sequence is TGTGCCATCAGCCCCAGGGTAGCGGGGGTTCAAGAGACCCGGTACTTC. Amino acid sequence: CAISPRVAGVQETRYF.